This T cell receptor (beta chain) was profiled in a study of blood T cell repertoires in COVID-19. The CDR3 spans 14 residues. Trimming left V 3 bases short and J 1 base short, with 10 bases between. Germline CDR1 SGHDT, CDR2 YYEEEE. The method was immunoSEQ multiplex PCR; TCRdb's version includes in-frame clones alone and lacks a portion of them. This sample has about 150,000 clones, with 75% to 90% found just once. The sequence came from a woman in her thirties or forties who had been exposed to COVID-19. The sample taken for sequencing was PBMCs or T cells enriched from blood (not recorded which). V gene TRBV5-6 combines with J gene TRBJ1-1; tentatively, D is TRBD1 (6 bases). CDR3 sequence (DNA): TGTGCCAGCAGCTCAGGGGACAAGAACACTGAAGCTTTCTTT. It is translated as CASSSGDKNTEAFF.